What follows describes a single T cell receptor (beta chain). The table came from immunoSEQ multiplex PCR; TCRdb's copy has only in-frame clones and leaves some out. The sample carries roughly 330,000 clones, around 89% recorded once. This CDR3 spans 16 amino acids. The J segment lost 2 bases and the V segment lost 3 bases, leaving 10 bases of the junction unmatched. Germline CDR1 reads MDHEN; CDR2 reads SYDVKM. This sample was included in a study of blood T cell repertoires in COVID-19. Sequencing used peripheral blood. The chain recombines TRBV28 with TRBJ2-7, with 7 bases identical to TRBD2. This TCR was recovered from a woman in her fifties or sixties with active or convalescent COVID-19. The CDR3 is CASSLRGLRDTYEQYF. Written as DNA, the CDR3 is TGTGCCAGCAGTTTGCGGGGGTTGCGGGATACCTACGAGCAGTACTTC.